This passage covers 27 T cell receptor beta chains from one sample sequenced in a study of cytomegalovirus exposure and HLA in healthy donors (dated 2017 in TCRdb). Library prep was done by the immunoSEQ multiplex PCR assay. For the multiplex PCR, a mixture combining 60 forward primers for TCR Vbeta segments and 13 reverse primers for TCR Jbeta segments was used. TCRdb holds this immuneACCESS table with in-frame rearrangements only. Some clones are missing; in checked studies, unresolved V genes explain under half, and the rest has no known cause. For this sample there are more than 150,000 clones; 87% appear just once. 0.2% to 0.3% of the sample comes from the top ten. Sequenced sample: PBMCs. The receptors here all came from a girl less than two years old in good health and CMV-seronegative.

This clone was seen a single time. V usage is TRBV25-1 and J usage is TRBJ1-2, with 7 bases fitting TRBD1. The CDR3 has 15 amino acids. Germline V gene sequence: CDR1 MGHDK, CDR2 SYGVNS. With V trimmed by 1 base and J by 2 bases, 4 bases remained unmatched. The CDR3 nucleotides read TGTGCCAGCAGTGAATCACGGGACAGCAACTATGGCTACACCTTC. Residues: CASSESRDSNYGYTF.

The chain joins TRBV2 to TRBJ1-2; TRBD1 aligns across 7 bases. Germline CDR1 is SNHLY and CDR2 is FYNNEI. This CDR3 has 16 amino acids. The V gene end was trimmed by 5 bases and the J gene end by 7 bases; junction bases not matched to a gene: 16. CDR3 amino acids: CASSIKGGAGSVGYTF. The CDR3 coding sequence is TGTGCCAGCAGTATAAAAGGGGGCGCAGGATCGGTTGGCTACACCTTC.

This clone was seen a few times. The gene calls are TRBV6-1 and TRBJ1-1, with D maybe TRBD1 (6 bases). Germline CDR1 MNHNS, CDR2 SASEGT. The CDR3 has 16 amino acids. Trimming stripped 2 bases from V and 2 bases from J, with 15 bases between. CDR3 protein: CASSESGGVRNTEAFF. The CDR3 bases are TGTGCCAGCAGTGAAAGCGGGGGCGTGAGAAACACTGAAGCTTTCTTT.

V and J are TRBV30 and TRBJ1-2, with 8 positions matching TRBD1. After removal of 4 bases from V and 8 bases from J, the junction contained 6 bases not matched to a gene. The CDR3 length is 12 residues. CDR1 and CDR2 (germline): GTSNPN, SVGIG (reference sequence). The CDR3 nucleotides read TGTGCCTGGAACAGGGGGTTTGAAGGCTACACCTTC. Translation gives CAWNRGFEGYTF.

The CDR3 is CASSAGLAGMDEQFF. The CDR3 DNA reads as TGTGCCAGCAGCGCGGGACTAGCGGGTATGGATGAGCAGTTCTTC. V and J are TRBV9 and TRBJ2-1, with TRBD2 identical over 12 bases. Per the germline V gene, CDR1 is SGDLS and CDR2 is YYNGEE. J was trimmed by 8 bases and V by 3 bases; bases with no gene match: 6. The CDR3 runs to 15 residues.

The chain carries TRBV6-5 and TRBJ1-2; 7 nucleotides match TRBD1. With 5 bases clipped from V and 6 bases from J, the junction kept 9 bases outside the gene matches. The CDR3 loop spans 14 amino acids. Per the germline V gene, CDR1 is MNHEY and CDR2 is SVGAGI. In DNA, the CDR3 is TGTGCCAGCAGTCAGGTCAATACAGGGGATGGCTACACCTTC. Its translation is CASSQVNTGDGYTF.

This chain connects TRBV19 to TRBJ2-5; 9 nucleotides align to TRBD2. V dropped 7 bases and J dropped 4; count of bases not matched to a gene: 10. Germline V lookup: CDR1 LNHDA, CDR2 SQIVND (reference sequence). This CDR3 has 15 residues. The CDR3 protein is CASTQRGAWGETQYF. CDR3 nucleotide sequence: TGTGCCAGTACGCAGCGGGGGGCATGGGGAGAGACCCAGTACTTC.

The chain links TRBV4-3 to TRBJ2-7; D perhaps matches TRBD1 (5 bases). Germline lookup yields CDR1 LGHNA and CDR2 YSLEER. V was pared by 0 bases and J by 7 bases, with 19 bases between. This CDR3 spans 16 amino acids. DNA of the CDR3: TGCGCCAGCAGCCAAGAGTCGCAGGGCCCCCTTCGGGAGCAGTACTTC. Encoded protein: CASSQESQGPLREQYF.

The rearrangement joins TRBV12-2 to TRBJ2-3; whether TRBD2, the table's D call, matches the DNA was not checked. TRBV12-2 is tagged as a pseudogene. The CDR3 totals 15 residues. This CDR3 reads CASRLTSGSTDTQYF. CDR3 coding DNA: TGTGCAAGTCGCTTGACTAGCGGGAGCACAGATACGCAGTATTTT.

V and J are TRBV5-1 and TRBJ1-6, with TRBD1 as a possible D gene (5 bases). Germline assignment: CDR1 SGHRS and CDR2 YFSETQ. V was shortened by 2 bases and J by 3 bases, with 15 bases between the two germline ends. CDR3 length equals 17 residues. CDR3 DNA sequence: TGCGCCAGCAGCTTACACTTTCCACAGGACTATAATTCACCCCTCCACTTT. This codes for CASSLHFPQDYNSPLHF.

The CDR3 bases are TGTGCCAGTAGGGGACTGGGCGAGATCAATCAGCCCCAGCATTTT. This encodes CASRGLGEINQPQHF. The J gene is TRBJ1-5, the V gene TRBV19; possible D gene TRBD1, 5 bases. The CDR3 length is 15 residues. Germline lookup yields CDR1 LNHDA and CDR2 SQIVND (reference sequence). V shed 6 bases and J shed 3 bases, with 15 bases lying between them.

This clone has only one observation. The chain employs TRBV11-2 and TRBJ2-1; D not certain. The CDR3 consists of 16 residues. CDR1 is SGHAT and CDR2 is FQNNGV in the germline V gene. Trimming pared 0 bases from V and 0 bases from J, leaving 9 bases between. CDR3 nucleotides: TGTGCCAGCAGCTTAGAGCCTAGGAACTCCTACAATGAGCAGTTCTTC. It encodes CASSLEPRNSYNEQFF.

This chain uses TRBV19 with TRBJ1-3, with TRBD1 matching 7 bases. This CDR3 is built from 15 residues. The V and J ends lost 7 bases and 1 base, in that order; junction bases with no gene match: 7. Germline CDR1 and CDR2: LNHDA and SQIVND (reference sequence). The CDR3 DNA is TGTGCCAGTACCGGGACAGCCACTTCTGGAAACACCATATATTTT. It codes for CASTGTATSGNTIYF.

The sample holds one count of this clone. This chain connects TRBV20-1 to TRBJ1-6; 9 bases match TRBD1. Trimming at V came to 5 bases and at J to 14 bases, leaving 4 bases not matched to a gene. CDR1 and CDR2 from the germline V gene are DFQATT and SNEGSKA (reference sequence). This CDR3 is built from 11 residues. The CDR3 loop is CSAPGTGTLHF. The CDR3 nucleotides read TGCAGTGCTCCCGGGACAGGGACCCTCCACTTT.

V usage is TRBV7-9 and J usage is TRBJ1-5; D is possibly TRBD1 (6 bases). The CDR3 is 15 residues long. In germline, CDR1 is SEHNR, CDR2 FQNEAQ (reference sequence). V lost 1 base and J 4 bases, leaving 11 bases between the germline ends. The CDR3, as DNA: TGTGCCAGCAGCTTAGACGGACAGTTTAATCAGCCCCAGCATTTT. Translation gives CASSLDGQFNQPQHF.

The gene calls are TRBV6-1 and TRBJ2-2; 8 bases fit TRBD2. The germline CDR1 and CDR2 sequences are MNHNS and SASEGT. This CDR3 is built from 15 residues. V lost 2 bases and J lost 4; bases outside the gene matches: 3. CDR3 DNA sequence: TGTGCCAGCAGTGAAATGGCGGGGGGCACCGGGGAGCTGTTTTTT. Its protein is CASSEMAGGTGELFF.

V is TRBV4-2 and J is TRBJ2-5, with 7 bases that match TRBD1. Germline CDR1 reads LGHNA; CDR2 reads YNFKEQ. J was trimmed by 4 bases and V by 0 bases; bases with no gene match: 5. This CDR3 is built from 15 residues. The CDR3 coding sequence is TGTGCCAGCAGCCAAGATCTAGACAGGGTAGAGACCCAGTACTTC. Protein: CASSQDLDRVETQYF.

J is TRBJ1-4 and V is TRBV7-8; a weak D match, TRBD1 (6 bases). Germline CDR1 is SGHVS and CDR2 is FQNEAQ. Deletions cut 3 bases from V and 0 bases from J, with 11 bases between. CDR3 length: 16 residues. This CDR3 reads CASSFHRVATNEKLFF. CDR3 bases: TGTGCCAGCAGCTTCCACAGGGTTGCAACTAATGAAAAACTGTTTTTT.

V and J are TRBV9 and TRBJ2-1, with D possibly matching TRBD1 (6 bases). Germline V gene sequence: CDR1 SGDLS, CDR2 YYNGEE. This CDR3 has 13 amino acids. Between the trimmed V and J ends, which lost 3 bases and 14 bases, there was a span of 18 bases. CDR3 sequence reads: CASSGGQSQREFF. CDR3 DNA: TGTGCCAGCAGCGGAGGACAGTCCCAACGGGAGTTCTTC.

This clone was observed a single time. This chain links TRBV7-9 with TRBJ2-5; TRBD2 matches 8 bases. V dropped 5 bases and J dropped 11; count of bases not matched to a gene: 13. This CDR3 region has 14 residues. The V gene's germline CDR1 is SEHNR and CDR2 FQNEAQ (reference sequence). CDR3 coding DNA: TGTGCCAGCAGCCCCGGGACTAGTAAATGGGAGCAGTACTTC. It translates to CASSPGTSKWEQYF.

The chain recombines TRBV4-2 with TRBJ2-1; D is possibly TRBD2 (6 bases). Germline V gives CDR1 LGHNA, CDR2 YNFKEQ. Deletions cut 1 base from V and 4 bases from J, with 14 bases between. This CDR3 is built from 16 residues. In DNA form, the CDR3 reads TGTGCCAGCAGCCAAGCCCCCAGCGGGCAATACAATGAGCAGTTCTTC. It specifies CASSQAPSGQYNEQFF.

The chain is built from TRBV7-3 and TRBJ2-2, with 7 bases fitting TRBD1. This CDR3 has 16 amino acids. In germline, CDR1 is SGHTA, CDR2 FQGTGA. The V and J ends lost 1 base and 0 bases, in that order; junction bases with no gene match: 2. The CDR3 bases are TGTGCCAGCAGCTTAAAGGGGACAGCGAACACCGGGGAGCTGTTTTTT. Translating it yields CASSLKGTANTGELFF.

The chain has TRBV4-3 and TRBJ2-4; 7 bases agree with TRBD1. The length of the CDR3 is 20 residues. Germline V gives CDR1 LGHNA, CDR2 YSLEER. J gave up 0 bases and V 0 bases, and 14 bases lay outside the gene matches. The CDR3 DNA follows: TGCGCCAGCAGCCAAGATCTTTCGGGCAGGGGGTTACTAGCCAAAAACATTCAGTACTTC. Translating gives CASSQDLSGRGLLAKNIQYF.

The genes are TRBV19 and TRBJ1-1, with 12 bases fitting TRBD1. V was pared by 6 bases and J by 5 bases, with 7 bases of the junction left unmatched. Germline-derived CDR1 and CDR2 are LNHDA and SQIVND (reference sequence). The CDR3 is made up of 15 amino acids. The CDR3 region has the DNA TGTGCCAGTAGGCGACCGGGACAGGGGGCGACTGAAGCTTTCTTT. It yields the protein CASRRPGQGATEAFF.

CDR3 bases: TGTGCCAGCAGTCGCGGGGGCGCCGGCACAGATACGCAGTATTTT. This gives the protein CASSRGGAGTDTQYF. V gene TRBV6-5 combines with J gene TRBJ2-3, with a possible D match to TRBD2 (7 bases). This CDR3 is built from 15 residues. Germline CDR1 and CDR2: MNHEY and SVGAGI. V was pared by 5 bases and J by 1 base, with 13 bases between.

The chain couples TRBV10-1 to TRBJ2-1, with 10 bases matching TRBD2. After removal of 2 bases from V and 4 bases from J, the junction contained 8 bases not matched to a gene. Germline CDR1 and CDR2: WNHNN and SYGVQD (reference sequence). The CDR3 contains 17 residues. CDR3 protein: CASSEGSGGAQYNEQFF. As DNA, the CDR3 is TGCGCCAGCAGTGAGGGGAGCGGGGGGGCCCAGTACAATGAGCAGTTCTTC.

The chain uses TRBV19 and TRBJ2-5, with D possibly TRBD1 on 5 matching bases. The germline CDR1 and CDR2 sequences are LNHDA and SQIVND (reference sequence). The CDR3 sequence is 11 residues long. V shed 4 bases and J shed 5 bases, with 5 bases lying between them. This CDR3 reads CASSTGETQYF. CDR3 DNA: TGTGCCAGTAGTACAGGGGAGACCCAGTACTTC.